The rows below give T cell receptor beta chains drawn from one sample of a study of blood T cells in healthy people across ages. TCRdb passed the 5' RACE reads through MiXCR, listing each CDR3 protein once. This table holds 850,000 to 1,000,000 distinct CDR3 sequences, roughly 48% found once. The sample taken for sequencing was blood. The source of these receptors is a man aged 25-45 years in good health. CDR3s leave out the opening cysteine and the closing phenylalanine or tryptophan. The order of the fields is V gene, J gene, CDR3 protein.

TRBV5-1,TRBJ2-5,ASSLGMGLPGMETQY
TRBV12-3/TRBV12-4,TRBJ1-2,ASSLGAGYSGYT
TRBV5-1,TRBJ2-1,ASSLEGVPSYNEQF
TRBV6-2/TRBV6-3,TRBJ2-4,ASSFPGLAGGRAEQY
TRBV25-1,TRBJ2-3,ASSEPGTPGTDTQY
TRBV20-1,TRBJ2-5,SARGDGRMETQY
TRBV14,TRBJ1-6,ASSQDLRQYNSPLH
TRBV3-1,TRBJ2-5,ASSQARGLAGSTETQY
TRBV10-3,TRBJ1-1,ATGHLNTEAF
TRBV4-2,TRBJ2-1,ASSSHTTSGAYNEQF
TRBV7-9,TRBJ2-7,ASSSGQGAPGSEQY
TRBV28,TRBJ2-7,ASSLGVRDPYEQY
TRBV10-3,TRBJ1-6,AIRQGGNSPLH
TRBV4-3,TRBJ2-1,ASSRLKAGGYNEQF
TRBV20-1,TRBJ1-2,RRDGCYGYT
TRBV4-1,TRBJ2-1,ASSQDLAGAHNEQF
TRBV25-1,TRBJ1-1,ASSGLTGDDTEAF
TRBV7-2,TRBJ2-1,ASSLFPNEQF
TRBV9,TRBJ1-3,ASSAGGSGNTIY
TRBV29-1,TRBJ1-2,SGRDSQGYT
TRBV7-9,TRBJ2-1,ASSPATDDNEQF
TRBV30,TRBJ2-1,AWSPGTGLVDEQF
TRBV6-5,TRBJ2-7,ASSYRYCEQY
TRBV20-1,TRBJ1-5,SARDGGSNQPQH
TRBV21-1,TRBJ2-3,ASSKSYSTNTQY
TRBV7-2,TRBJ2-5,ASSSATSPETQY
TRBV7-9,TRBJ1-5,ASSPHRAGQPQH
TRBV29-1,TRBJ1-3,SVELGATGEGNTIY
TRBV20-1,TRBJ1-5,SASVRGVRNQPQH
TRBV28,TRBJ1-6,ASSLSSGQGNSPLH
TRBV20-1,TRBJ1-2,SARFGTLYGYT
TRBV5-1,TRBJ2-1,ASSSTGFNEQF
TRBV27,TRBJ2-5,ASSLRDSGETQY
TRBV10-3,TRBJ2-2,AIRMTSGVGTGELF
TRBV2,TRBJ2-1,ASRQTGTSRSSYNEQF
TRBV12-3/TRBV12-4,TRBJ1-2,ASSLLTGQGLRLIGYT
TRBV21-1,TRBJ2-7,ASTQGLYYEQY
TRBV6-5,TRBJ2-7,ASSSRPSGEQY
TRBV24-1,TRBJ1-2,ATRDGANYGYT
TRBV29-1,TRBJ1-1,SVGPARATEAF
TRBV20-1,TRBJ2-5,SARVGQGQETQY
TRBV7-9,TRBJ2-7,ASRANRDTYEQY
TRBV3-1,TRBJ1-1,ATRGGSPEAF
TRBV7-2,TRBJ2-1,VSSSPGQHNEQF
TRBV5-1,TRBJ2-1,ASSLETGAGSYNEQF
TRBV3-1,TRBJ1-5,ASSLPGHQPQH
TRBV5-5,TRBJ1-2,ASSFNDVRLNGYT